These 4 T cell receptor beta chains were sequenced from one sample in a study of CD8 T cells in Susac syndrome (dated by TCRdb to the late 2010s). The library relied on the immunoSEQ multiplex PCR assay. RNA was extracted using the RNeasy kit, and about 0.5 to 1 microgram was reverse transcribed with random hexamers. TCRdb reprocessed the public reads (quality trimming at Q25 with fastp, clone calling with MiXCR) and kept in-frame beta chains. Every CDR3 protein is listed once, alongside the most common genes and DNA of its rows. This sample gives about 170,000 distinct CDR3 sequences in total; around 96% of them show up just once. The top ten clones comprise about 0.12% of the sample. The sample taken for sequencing was CD4+ T cells from PBMCs. These receptors were taken from a human donor with Susac syndrome.

The chain uses TRBV24-1 and TRBJ1-2; the D gene is possibly TRBD1 (5 bases). This CDR3 comprises 14 residues. Per the germline V gene, CDR1 is KGHDR and CDR2 is SFDVKD. Trimming stripped 2 bases from V and 2 bases from J, with 8 bases between. The CDR3 coding sequence is TGTGCCACCAGTGATTGGACACCAAACTATGGCTACACCTTC. Its protein is CATSDWTPNYGYTF.

V gene TRBV28 combines with J gene TRBJ2-5; D ambiguous. Trimming removed 11 bases from V and 2 bases from J, with 21 bases in between. The CDR3 has 15 amino acids. Germline lookup yields CDR1 MDHEN and CDR2 SYDVKM. CDR3 in amino acids: CASGPHAAVQETQYF. The CDR3 region has the DNA TGTGCCTCTGGACCCCACGCGGCAGTTCAAGAGACCCAGTACTTC.

The rearrangement joins TRBV4-3 to TRBJ2-3; D remains ambiguous. Trimming stripped 0 bases from V and 0 bases from J, with 7 bases between. CDR1 and CDR2 (germline): LGHNA, YSLEER. The CDR3 runs 15 residues. CDR3 sequence: CASSQDRSSTDTQYF. The CDR3 DNA follows: TGCGCCAGCAGCCAAGATAGGTCCAGCACAGATACGCAGTATTTT.

The gene calls are TRBV19 and TRBJ2-7; TRBD1 matches at 9 bases. The CDR3 is made up of 14 amino acids. The V segment lost 3 bases and the J segment 5 bases; nucleotides outside the gene matches: 5. Germline V CDR1 and CDR2: LNHDA, SQIVND (reference sequence). CDR3 bases: TGTGCCAGTAGTATTCCGGGACAGGGACACGAGCAGTACTTC. It is translated as CASSIPGQGHEQYF.